This T cell receptor beta chain comes out of a study of T cell responses to AZD1222 COVID-19 vaccine. Study outcomes and limitations: A mostly white British donor set with more females was recruited, and clonal diversity was possibly underestimated. Mapped onto spike, vaccine-associated CD4 TCRs spanned it and were dominant at 160-218 and 743-854.

Looked up from germline, CDR1 is WSHSY and CDR2 is SAAADI. V was pared by 2 bases and J by 1 base, with 5 bases between. The CDR3 is 13 amino acids. This clone was detected only a few times. What it recognizes is unknown. TCRdb's table, derived via immunoSEQ multiplex PCR, lists solely in-frame clones and lacks some. The table records around 100,000 clones, roughly nine tenths of them present only once. The receptor comes from an adult in good health. J is TRBJ1-2 and V is TRBV10-2; D gene uncertain. Sequences were derived from peripheral blood, sampled on day 0 of AZD1222 vaccination. The CDR3 DNA is TGCGCCAGCAGTGAGGGCGGTAACTATGGCTACACCTTC. It encodes CASSEGGNYGYTF.